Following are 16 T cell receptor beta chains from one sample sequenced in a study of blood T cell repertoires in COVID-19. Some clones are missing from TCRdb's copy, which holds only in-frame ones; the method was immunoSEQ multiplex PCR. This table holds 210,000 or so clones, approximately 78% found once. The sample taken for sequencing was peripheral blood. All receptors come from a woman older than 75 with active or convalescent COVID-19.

CDR3 DNA: TGCGCCAGCTCCATGGGGGGTGAGCAGTTCTTC. Protein: CASSMGGEQFF. The chain employs TRBV10-1 and TRBJ2-1, with a tentative D call TRBD2 (6 bases). From germline, CDR1 is WNHNN and CDR2 SYGVQD (reference sequence). There are 11 residues in the CDR3. V gave up 8 bases and J gave up 9 bases, with 11 bases separating them.

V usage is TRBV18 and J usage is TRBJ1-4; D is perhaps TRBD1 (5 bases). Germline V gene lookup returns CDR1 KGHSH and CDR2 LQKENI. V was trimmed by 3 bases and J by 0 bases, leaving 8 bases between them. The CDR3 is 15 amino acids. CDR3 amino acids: CASSPRQSTNEKLFF. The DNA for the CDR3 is TGTGCCAGCTCACCTCGACAGTCAACTAATGAAAAACTGTTTTTT.

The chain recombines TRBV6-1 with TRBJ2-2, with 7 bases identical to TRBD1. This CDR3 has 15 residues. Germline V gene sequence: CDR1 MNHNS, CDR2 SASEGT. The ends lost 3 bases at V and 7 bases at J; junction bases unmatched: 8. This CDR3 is CASSDRGFSGGELFF. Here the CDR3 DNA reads TGTGCCAGCAGTGACAGGGGGTTTTCGGGCGGGGAGCTGTTTTTT.

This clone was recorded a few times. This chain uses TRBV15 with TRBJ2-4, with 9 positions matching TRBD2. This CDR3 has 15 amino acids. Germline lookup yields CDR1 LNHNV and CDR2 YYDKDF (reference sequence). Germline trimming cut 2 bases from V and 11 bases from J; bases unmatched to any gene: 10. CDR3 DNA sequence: TGTGCCACCAGCAGATTAAGCGGGGGGCCCTTTGTTCAGTACTTC. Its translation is CATSRLSGGPFVQYF. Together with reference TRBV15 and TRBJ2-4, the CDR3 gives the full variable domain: DAMVIQNPRYQVTQFGKPVTLSCSQTLNHNVMYWYQQKSSQAPKLLFHYYDKDFNNEADTPDNFQSRRPNTSFCFLDIRSPGLGDTAMYLCATSRLSGGPFVQYFGAGTRLSVL.

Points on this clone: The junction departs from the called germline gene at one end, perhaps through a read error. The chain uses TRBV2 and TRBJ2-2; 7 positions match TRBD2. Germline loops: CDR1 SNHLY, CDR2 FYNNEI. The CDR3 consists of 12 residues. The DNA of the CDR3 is TGTGCGAGCATGGGGGGGAGCGGGGAGCTGTTTTTT. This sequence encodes CASMGGSGELFF.

The CDR3 DNA is TGTGCCAGCAGCTTATCGGCGGCAGATAATGAAAAACTGTTTTTT. Encoded protein: CASSLSAADNEKLFF. The chain is built from TRBV7-2 and TRBJ1-4; no definite D call. Germline CDR1 SGHTA, CDR2 FQGNSA. The CDR3 contains 15 residues. V was clipped by 2 bases and J by 4 bases, with 11 bases between them.

Here the CDR3 DNA reads TGCGCCAGCAGCCAAGTCGGAGCCGGGGAGCTGTTTTTT. It yields the protein CASSQVGAGELFF. The chain couples TRBV4-3 to TRBJ2-2; no clear D. Germline V gene sequence: CDR1 LGHNA, CDR2 YSLEER. Trimming stripped 1 base from V and 6 bases from J, with 6 bases between. CDR3 size: 13 residues.

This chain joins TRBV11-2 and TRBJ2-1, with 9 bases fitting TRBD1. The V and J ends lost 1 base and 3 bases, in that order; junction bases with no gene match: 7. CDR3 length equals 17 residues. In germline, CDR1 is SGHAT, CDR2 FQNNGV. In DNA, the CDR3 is TGTGCCAGCAGCTTAGTGGGGACAGGGCCTAACTACAATGAGCAGTTCTTC. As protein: CASSLVGTGPNYNEQFF.

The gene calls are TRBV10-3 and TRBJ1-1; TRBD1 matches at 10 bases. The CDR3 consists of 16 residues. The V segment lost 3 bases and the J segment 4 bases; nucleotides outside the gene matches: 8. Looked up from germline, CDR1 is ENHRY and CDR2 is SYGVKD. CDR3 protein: CAISDYDRGLGTEAFF. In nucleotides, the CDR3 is TGTGCCATCAGTGACTACGACAGGGGGCTAGGCACTGAAGCTTTCTTT.

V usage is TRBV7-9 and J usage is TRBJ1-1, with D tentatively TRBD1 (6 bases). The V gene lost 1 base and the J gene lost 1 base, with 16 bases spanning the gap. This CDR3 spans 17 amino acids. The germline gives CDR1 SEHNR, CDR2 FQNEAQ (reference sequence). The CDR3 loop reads CASSLDRVAVGNTEAFF. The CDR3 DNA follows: TGTGCCAGCAGCTTAGACAGGGTGGCTGTTGGGAACACTGAAGCTTTCTTT. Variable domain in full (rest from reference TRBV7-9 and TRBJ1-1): DTGVSQNPRHKITKRGQNVTFRCDPISEHNRLYWYRQTLGQGPEFLTYFQNEAQLEKSRLLSDRFSAERPKGSFSTLEIQRTEQGDSAMYLCASSLDRVAVGNTEAFFGQGTRLTVV.

The CDR3 nucleotides are TGTGCCAGTAGTCCCTCAGGGACAGGGTACAATGAGCAGTTCTTC. Protein product: CASSPSGTGYNEQFF. The rearrangement uses TRBV19 and TRBJ2-1, with TRBD1 matching 9 bases. Germline V gives CDR1 LNHDA, CDR2 SQIVND (reference sequence). With V trimmed by 5 bases and J by 4 bases, 6 bases remained unmatched. The CDR3 sequence is 15 residues long.

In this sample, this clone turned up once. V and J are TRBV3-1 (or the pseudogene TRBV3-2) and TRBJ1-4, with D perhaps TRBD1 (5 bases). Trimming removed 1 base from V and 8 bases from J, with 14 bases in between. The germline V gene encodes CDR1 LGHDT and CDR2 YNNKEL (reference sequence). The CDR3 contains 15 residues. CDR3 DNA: TGTGCCAGCAGCCAAGTGCGGCAGGGCTTCGAAAAACTGTTTTTT. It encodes CASSQVRQGFEKLFF.

Here the CDR3 DNA reads TGTGCCAGTAGTATGTCTTACACCCGGGGTGGAAACACCATATATTTT. This sequence encodes CASSMSYTRGGNTIYF. This rearrangement joins TRBV19 to TRBJ1-3; the D is unclear. Trimming left V 3 bases short and J 3 bases short, with 15 bases between. The CDR3 is 16 residues long. Germline V gives CDR1 LNHDA, CDR2 SQIVND (reference sequence).

In DNA form, the CDR3 reads TGTGCCAGCAGCAACCCTCAAACGCGGGCAGCTAATGAAAAACTGTTTTTT. Translating it yields CASSNPQTRAANEKLFF. V is TRBV28 and J is TRBJ1-4, with D uncertain. Looked up from germline, CDR1 is MDHEN and CDR2 is SYDVKM. The germline V and J ends were trimmed by 6 bases and 3 bases, with 20 bases remaining between them. CDR3 length equals 17 residues.

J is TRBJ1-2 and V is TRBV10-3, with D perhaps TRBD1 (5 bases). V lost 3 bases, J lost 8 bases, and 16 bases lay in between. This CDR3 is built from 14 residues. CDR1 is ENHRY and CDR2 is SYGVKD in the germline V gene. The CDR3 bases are TGTGCCATCAGTGAAGGGAATGTAGGGGTCGGCTACACCTTC. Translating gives CAISEGNVGVGYTF.

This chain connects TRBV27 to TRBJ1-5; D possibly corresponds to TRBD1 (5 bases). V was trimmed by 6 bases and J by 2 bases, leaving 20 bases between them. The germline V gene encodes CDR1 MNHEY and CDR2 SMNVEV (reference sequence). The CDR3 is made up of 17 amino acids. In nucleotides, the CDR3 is TGTGCCAGCAGCGAGTTTGGGACTCGACTTGGCAATCAGCCCCAGCATTTT. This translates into CASSEFGTRLGNQPQHF.